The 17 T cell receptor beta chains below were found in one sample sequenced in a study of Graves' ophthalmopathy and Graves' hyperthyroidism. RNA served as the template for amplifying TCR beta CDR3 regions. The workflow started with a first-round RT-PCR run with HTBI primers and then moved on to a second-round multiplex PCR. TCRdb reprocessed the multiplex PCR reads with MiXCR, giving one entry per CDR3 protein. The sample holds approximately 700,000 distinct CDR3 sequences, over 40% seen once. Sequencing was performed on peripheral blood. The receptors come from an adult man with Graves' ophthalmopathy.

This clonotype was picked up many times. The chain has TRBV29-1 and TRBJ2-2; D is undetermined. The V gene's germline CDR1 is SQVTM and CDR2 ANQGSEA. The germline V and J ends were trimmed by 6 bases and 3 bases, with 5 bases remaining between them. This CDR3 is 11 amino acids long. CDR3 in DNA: TGCAGCGTCCTGTACACCGGGGAGCTGTTTTTT. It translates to CSVLYTGELFF.

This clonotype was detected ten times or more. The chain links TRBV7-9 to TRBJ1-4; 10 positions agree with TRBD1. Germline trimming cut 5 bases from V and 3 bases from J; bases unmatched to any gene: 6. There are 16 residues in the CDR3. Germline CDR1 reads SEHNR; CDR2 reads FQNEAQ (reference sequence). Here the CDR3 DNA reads TGTGCCAGCAGCCTCCGGACAGGGGGTGCTAATGAAAAACTGTTTTTT. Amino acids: CASSLRTGGANEKLFF.

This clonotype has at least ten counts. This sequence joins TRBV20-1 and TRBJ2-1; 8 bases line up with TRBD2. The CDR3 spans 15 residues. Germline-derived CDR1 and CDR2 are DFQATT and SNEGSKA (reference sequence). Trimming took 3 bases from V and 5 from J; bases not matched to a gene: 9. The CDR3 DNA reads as TGCAGTGCTAGCGGGTTAGCGGGGAGGGACAATGAGCAGTTCTTC. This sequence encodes CSASGLAGRDNEQFF.

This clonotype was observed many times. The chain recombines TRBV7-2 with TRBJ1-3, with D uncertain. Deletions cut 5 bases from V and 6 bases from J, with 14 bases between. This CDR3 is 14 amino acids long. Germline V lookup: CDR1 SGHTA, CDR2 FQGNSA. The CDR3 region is CASSPEVRTNTIYF. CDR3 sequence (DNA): TGTGCCAGCAGCCCGGAGGTCAGAACAAACACCATATATTTT.

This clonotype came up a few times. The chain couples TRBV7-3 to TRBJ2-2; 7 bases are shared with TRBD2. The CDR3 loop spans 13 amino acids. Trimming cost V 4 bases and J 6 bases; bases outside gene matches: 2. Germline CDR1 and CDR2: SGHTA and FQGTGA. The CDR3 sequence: CASSYGGSGELFF. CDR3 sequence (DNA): TGTGCCAGCAGCTACGGGGGGTCCGGGGAGCTGTTTTTT.

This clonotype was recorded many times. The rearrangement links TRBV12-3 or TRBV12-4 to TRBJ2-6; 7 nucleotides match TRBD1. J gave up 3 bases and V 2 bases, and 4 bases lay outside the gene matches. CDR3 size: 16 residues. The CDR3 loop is CASSLRGPGGANVLTF. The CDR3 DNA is TGTGCCAGCAGTTTAAGGGGGCCTGGTGGGGCCAACGTCCTGACTTTC.

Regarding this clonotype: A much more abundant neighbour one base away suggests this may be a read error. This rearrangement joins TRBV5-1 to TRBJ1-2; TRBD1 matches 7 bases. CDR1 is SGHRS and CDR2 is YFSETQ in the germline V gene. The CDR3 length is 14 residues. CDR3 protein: CANSSQGGANGYTF. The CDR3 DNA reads TGCGCCAACAGCTCCCAGGGGGGCGCGAATGGCTACACCTTC.

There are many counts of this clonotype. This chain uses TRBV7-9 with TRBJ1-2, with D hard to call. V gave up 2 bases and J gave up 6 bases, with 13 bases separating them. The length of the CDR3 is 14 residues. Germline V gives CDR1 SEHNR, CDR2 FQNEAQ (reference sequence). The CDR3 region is CASSLKDRRDGYTF. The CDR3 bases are TGTGCCAGCAGCTTAAAGGACCGGAGGGATGGCTACACCTTC.

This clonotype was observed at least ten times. The CDR3 nucleotides are TGTGCCAGCAGCTTCCGTGGAGGGGAAACCGGGGAGCTGTTTTTT. This sequence encodes CASSFRGGETGELFF. J is TRBJ2-2 and V is TRBV7-8; weak D call: TRBD2 (6 bases). The CDR3 is 15 amino acids. The V end was cut by 3 bases, the J end by 5 bases, with 13 bases between. The germline gives CDR1 SGHVS, CDR2 FQNEAQ.

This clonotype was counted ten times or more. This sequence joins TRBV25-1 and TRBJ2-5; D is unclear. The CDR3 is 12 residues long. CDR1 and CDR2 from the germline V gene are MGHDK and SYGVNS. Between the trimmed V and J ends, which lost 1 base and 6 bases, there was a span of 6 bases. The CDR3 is CASSESEKTQYF. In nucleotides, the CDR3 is TGTGCCAGCAGTGAATCGGAAAAGACCCAGTACTTC.

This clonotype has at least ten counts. The chain's CDR3 is CAISGQGGNTEAFF. The CDR3 region has the DNA TGTGCCATCAGTGGACAGGGAGGGAACACTGAAGCTTTCTTT. The gene calls are TRBV10-3 and TRBJ1-1, with TRBD1 matching over 7 bases. The CDR3 extends over 14 amino acids. V shed 4 bases, J shed 1 base, and the junction held 3 bases outside the gene matches. Germline V lookup: CDR1 ENHRY, CDR2 SYGVKD.

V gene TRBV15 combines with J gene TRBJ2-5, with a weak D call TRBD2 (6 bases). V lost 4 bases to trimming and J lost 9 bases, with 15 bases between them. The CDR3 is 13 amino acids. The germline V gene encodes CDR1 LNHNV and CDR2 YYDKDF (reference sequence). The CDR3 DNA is TGTGCCACCAGCACCCTTGGCGGGGCGCCCCAGTACTTC. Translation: CATSTLGGAPQYF.

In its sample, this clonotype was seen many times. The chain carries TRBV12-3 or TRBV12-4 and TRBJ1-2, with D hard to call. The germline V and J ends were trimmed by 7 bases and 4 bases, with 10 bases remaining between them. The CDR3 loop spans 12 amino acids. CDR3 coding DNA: TGTGCCAGCAACACCGAAGGCTATGGCTACACCTTC. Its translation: CASNTEGYGYTF.

This CDR3 is CASSFGLAGGIDYGYTF. DNA for the CDR3: TGTGCCAGCAGCTTTGGACTAGCGGGGGGGATCGACTATGGCTACACCTTC. The rearrangement joins TRBV7-6 to TRBJ1-2; weak D call: TRBD1 (5 bases). The CDR3 covers 17 residues. Germline lookup yields CDR1 SGHVS and CDR2 FNYEAQ. The V end lost 3 bases, the J end lost 3 bases, and 20 bases lay between the germline ends.

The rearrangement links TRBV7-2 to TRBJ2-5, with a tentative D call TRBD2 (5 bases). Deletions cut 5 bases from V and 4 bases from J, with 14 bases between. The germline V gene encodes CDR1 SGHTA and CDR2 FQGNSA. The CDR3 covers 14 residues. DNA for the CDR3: TGTGCCAGCAGCCACGGGAACCGCCCAGAGACCCAGTACTTC. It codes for CASSHGNRPETQYF.

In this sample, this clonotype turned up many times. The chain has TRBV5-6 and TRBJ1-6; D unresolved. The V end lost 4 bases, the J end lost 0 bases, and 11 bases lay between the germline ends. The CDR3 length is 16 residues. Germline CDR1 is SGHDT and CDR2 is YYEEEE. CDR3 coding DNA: TGTGCCAGCAGCCTGAAGGCTCTCTCCTATAATTCACCCCTCCACTTT. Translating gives CASSLKALSYNSPLHF.

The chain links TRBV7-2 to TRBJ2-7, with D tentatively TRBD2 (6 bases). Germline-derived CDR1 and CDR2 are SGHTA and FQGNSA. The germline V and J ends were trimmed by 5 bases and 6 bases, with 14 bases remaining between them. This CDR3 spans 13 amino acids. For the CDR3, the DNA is TGTGCCAGCAGCCCAACTGGAGGGCCCGAGCAGTACTTC. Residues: CASSPTGGPEQYF.